Following are 8 T cell receptor beta chains from one sample sequenced in a study of blood T cell repertoires in COVID-19. The data were produced by immunoSEQ multiplex PCR, yet TCRdb's version contains in-frame clones alone and is incomplete. The data contain fewer than 350,000 clones, around 85% of them singletons. What was sequenced was PBMCs or T cells enriched from blood (not recorded which). All receptors come from a man aged 25-40 years who had recovered from COVID-19.

This rearrangement joins TRBV4-2 to TRBJ2-5; the D gene is possibly TRBD1 (6 bases). Trimming took 1 base from V and 4 from J, leaving 13 bases between them. Germline loops: CDR1 LGHNA, CDR2 YNFKEQ. The CDR3 is 15 residues long. The CDR3 DNA sequence: TGTGCCAGCAGCCAAGTGGGGGCTTCAGGAGAGACCCAGTACTTC. Translation: CASSQVGASGETQYF.

The chain has TRBV18 and TRBJ2-7; weak D call: TRBD1 (6 bases). Trimming stripped 4 bases from V and 4 bases from J, with 14 bases between. The CDR3 loop spans 14 amino acids. Germline CDR1 reads KGHSH; CDR2 reads LQKENI. This CDR3 is CASSLRDRTYEQYF. Here the CDR3 DNA reads TGTGCCAGCTCACTCCGAGACAGGACTTACGAGCAGTACTTC.

This chain joins TRBV10-3 and TRBJ1-6, with D possibly matching TRBD1 (5 bases). V was clipped by 5 bases and J by 13 bases, with 15 bases between them. Germline V gives CDR1 ENHRY, CDR2 SYGVKD. This CDR3 region has 13 residues. The CDR3 DNA is TGTGCCATCAGTACTACCCAGGGTGTCCCCCTCCACTTT. As protein: CAISTTQGVPLHF.

The chain links TRBV19 to TRBJ2-7; D is undetermined. V was cut by 5 bases and J by 2 bases, with 16 bases left in between. The CDR3 runs 15 residues. Germline V gene sequence: CDR1 LNHDA, CDR2 SQIVND (reference sequence). CDR3 protein: CASSPRNPFTYEQYF. The CDR3 coding sequence is TGTGCCAGTAGTCCGAGGAACCCATTCACCTACGAGCAGTACTTC. Variable domain in full (rest from reference TRBV19 and TRBJ2-7): DGGITQSPKYLFRKEGQNVTLSCEQNLNHDAMYWYRQDPGQGLRLIYYSQIVNDFQKGDIAEGYSVSREKKESFPLTVTSAQKNPTAFYLCASSPRNPFTYEQYFGPGTRLTVT.

J is TRBJ2-3 and V is TRBV30, with 10 nucleotides matching TRBD2. Germline V CDR1 and CDR2: GTSNPN, SVGIG (reference sequence). With 2 bases clipped from V and 0 bases from J, the junction kept 11 bases outside the gene matches. This CDR3 is built from 18 residues. The CDR3 here is CAWSISRTSGSSTDTQYF. The CDR3 DNA follows: TGTGCCTGGAGTATAAGTAGGACTAGCGGCTCTAGCACAGATACGCAGTATTTT. Based on the CDR3 plus reference TRBV30 and TRBJ2-3, the full variable domain is SQTIHQWPATLVQPVGSPLSLECTVEGTSNPNLYWYRQAAGRGLQLLFYSVGIGQISSEVPQNLSASRPQDRQFILSSKKLLLSDSGFYLCAWSISRTSGSSTDTQYFGPGTRLTVL.

This chain uses TRBV10-3 with TRBJ2-3, with 8 bases matching TRBD1. The V gene's germline CDR1 is ENHRY and CDR2 SYGVKD. The CDR3 runs to 16 residues. Trimming at V came to 4 bases and at J to 3 bases, leaving 9 bases not matched to a gene. CDR3 protein: CAISARAGGATDTQYF. The CDR3, as DNA: TGTGCCATCAGTGCGCGGGCAGGGGGCGCGACAGATACGCAGTATTTT.

This chain connects TRBV11-2 to TRBJ1-2, with 7 bases that match TRBD1. The CDR3 length is 15 residues. The V gene end was trimmed by 8 bases and the J gene end by 7 bases; junction bases not matched to a gene: 16. CDR1 SGHAT and CDR2 FQNNGV come from the germline V gene. CDR3 in amino acids: CASSRGPLPRGGYTF. The CDR3 coding sequence is TGTGCCAGCTCTAGGGGGCCTCTACCCCGCGGTGGCTACACCTTC.

This chain uses TRBV6-1 with TRBJ1-2; 11 bases are shared with TRBD1. Trimming removed 2 bases from V and 5 bases from J; junction bases left unmatched: 7. Germline V gene lookup returns CDR1 MNHNS and CDR2 SASEGT. The CDR3 contains 16 residues. The CDR3 reads CASSEKRDRGFYGYTF. For the CDR3, the DNA is TGTGCCAGCAGTGAAAAACGGGACAGGGGGTTTTATGGCTACACCTTC.